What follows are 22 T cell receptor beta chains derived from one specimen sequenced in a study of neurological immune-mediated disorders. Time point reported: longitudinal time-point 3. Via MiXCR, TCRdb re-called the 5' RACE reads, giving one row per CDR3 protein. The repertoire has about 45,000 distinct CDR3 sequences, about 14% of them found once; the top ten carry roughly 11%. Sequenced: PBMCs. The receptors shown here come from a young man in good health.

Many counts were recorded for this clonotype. The CDR3 nucleotides are TGTGCCAGCCGAGAGAGATCCGAGCAGTACTTC. This gives the protein CASRERSEQYF. The chain carries TRBV6-5 and TRBJ2-7, with D unclear. The V end lost 8 bases, the J end lost 6 bases, and 11 bases lay between the germline ends. From germline, CDR1 is MNHEY and CDR2 SVGAGI. The CDR3 extends over 11 amino acids.

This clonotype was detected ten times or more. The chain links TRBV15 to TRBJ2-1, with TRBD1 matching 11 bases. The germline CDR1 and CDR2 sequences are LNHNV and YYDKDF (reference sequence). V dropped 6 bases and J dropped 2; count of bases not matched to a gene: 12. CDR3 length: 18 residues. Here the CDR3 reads CATRDRGHRGFAYNEQFF. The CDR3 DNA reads TGTGCCACCAGGGACAGGGGGCATCGTGGCTTCGCCTACAATGAGCAGTTCTTC.

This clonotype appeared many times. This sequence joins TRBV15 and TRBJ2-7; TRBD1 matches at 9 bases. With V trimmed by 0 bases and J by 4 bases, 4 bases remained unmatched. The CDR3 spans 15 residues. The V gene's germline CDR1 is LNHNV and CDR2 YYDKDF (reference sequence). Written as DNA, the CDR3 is TGTGCCACCAGCAGAGATCTGGGACAGGGTTACGAGCAGTACTTC. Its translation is CATSRDLGQGYEQYF.

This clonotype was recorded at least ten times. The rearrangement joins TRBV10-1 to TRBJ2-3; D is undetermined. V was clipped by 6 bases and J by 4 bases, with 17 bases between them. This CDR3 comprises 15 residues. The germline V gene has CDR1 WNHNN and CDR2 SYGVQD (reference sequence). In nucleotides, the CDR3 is TGCGCCAGCAGCCCAGTGAGTGTCGTCCCAGATACGCAGTATTTT. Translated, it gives CASSPVSVVPDTQYF.

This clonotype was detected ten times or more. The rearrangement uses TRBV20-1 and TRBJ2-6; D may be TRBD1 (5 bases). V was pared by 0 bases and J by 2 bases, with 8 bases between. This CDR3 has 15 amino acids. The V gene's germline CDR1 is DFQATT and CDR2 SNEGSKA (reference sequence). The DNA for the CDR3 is TGCAGTGCTAGAGATCAAGGGGCTGGGGCCAACGTCCTGACTTTC. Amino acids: CSARDQGAGANVLTF.

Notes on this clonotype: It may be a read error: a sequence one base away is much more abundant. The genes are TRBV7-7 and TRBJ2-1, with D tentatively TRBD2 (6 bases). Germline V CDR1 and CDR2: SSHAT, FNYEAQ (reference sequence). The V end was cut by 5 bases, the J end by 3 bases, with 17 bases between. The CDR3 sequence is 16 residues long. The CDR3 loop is CASSPNLASLYNEQFF. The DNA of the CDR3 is TGTGCCAGCAGCCCTAACCTAGCGTCCCTCTACAATGAGCAGTTCTTC.

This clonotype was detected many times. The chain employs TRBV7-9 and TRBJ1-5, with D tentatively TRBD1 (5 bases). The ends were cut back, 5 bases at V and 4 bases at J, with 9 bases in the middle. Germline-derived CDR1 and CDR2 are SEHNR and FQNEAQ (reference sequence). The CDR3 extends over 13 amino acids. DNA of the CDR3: TGTGCCAGCAGCATCGGGGGAAATCAGCCCCAGCATTTT. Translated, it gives CASSIGGNQPQHF.

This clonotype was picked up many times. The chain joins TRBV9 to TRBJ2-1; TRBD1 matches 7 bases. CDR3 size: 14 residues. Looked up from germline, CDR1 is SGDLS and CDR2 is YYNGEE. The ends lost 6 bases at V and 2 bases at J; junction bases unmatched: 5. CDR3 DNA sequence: TGTGCCAGCAAGCCCGGGACAGCCTACAATGAGCAGTTCTTC. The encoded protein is CASKPGTAYNEQFF.

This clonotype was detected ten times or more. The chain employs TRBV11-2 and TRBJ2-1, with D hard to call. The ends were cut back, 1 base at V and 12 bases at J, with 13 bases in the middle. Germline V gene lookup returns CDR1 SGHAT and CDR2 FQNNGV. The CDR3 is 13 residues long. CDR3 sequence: CASSLGVGPSQFF. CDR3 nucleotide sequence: TGTGCCAGCAGCTTAGGGGTTGGTCCATCGCAGTTCTTC.

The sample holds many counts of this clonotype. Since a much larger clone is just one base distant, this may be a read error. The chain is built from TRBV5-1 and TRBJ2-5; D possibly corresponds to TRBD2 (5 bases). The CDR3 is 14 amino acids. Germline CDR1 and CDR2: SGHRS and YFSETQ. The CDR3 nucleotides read TGCGTCAGCAGCTTGGCTGCGGGTCAAGAGACCCAGTACTTC. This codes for CVSSLAAGQETQYF.

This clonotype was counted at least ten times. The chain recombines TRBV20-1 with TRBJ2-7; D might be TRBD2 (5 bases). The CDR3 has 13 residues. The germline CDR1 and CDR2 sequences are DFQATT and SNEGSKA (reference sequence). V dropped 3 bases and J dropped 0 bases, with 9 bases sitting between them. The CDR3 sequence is CSASGLASYEQYF. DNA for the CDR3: TGCAGTGCTAGTGGGCTAGCCTCCTACGAGCAGTACTTC.

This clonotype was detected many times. Here the CDR3 reads CASSNQGRETQYF. The CDR3 DNA reads TGTGCCAGCAGTAACCAGGGTAGAGAGACCCAGTACTTC. The V gene is TRBV28, the J gene TRBJ2-5; D perhaps matches TRBD1 (5 bases). Germline V gene sequence: CDR1 MDHEN, CDR2 SYDVKM. V lost 5 bases to trimming and J lost 4 bases, with 11 bases between them. This CDR3 has 13 residues.

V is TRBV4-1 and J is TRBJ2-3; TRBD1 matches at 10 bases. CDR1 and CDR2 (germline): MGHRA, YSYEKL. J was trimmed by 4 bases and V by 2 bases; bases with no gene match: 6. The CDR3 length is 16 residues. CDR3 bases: TGCGCCAGCAGCCAAAGACCGGGACAGGGGCCAGATACGCAGTATTTT. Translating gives CASSQRPGQGPDTQYF.

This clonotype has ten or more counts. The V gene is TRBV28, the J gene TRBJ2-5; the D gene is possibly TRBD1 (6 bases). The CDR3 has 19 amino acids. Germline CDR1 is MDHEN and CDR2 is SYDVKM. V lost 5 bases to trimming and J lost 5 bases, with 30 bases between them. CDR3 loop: CASSHGDYPGEAESETQYF. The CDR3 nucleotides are TGTGCCAGCAGTCATGGAGACTACCCAGGGGAAGCGGAATCGGAGACCCAGTACTTC.

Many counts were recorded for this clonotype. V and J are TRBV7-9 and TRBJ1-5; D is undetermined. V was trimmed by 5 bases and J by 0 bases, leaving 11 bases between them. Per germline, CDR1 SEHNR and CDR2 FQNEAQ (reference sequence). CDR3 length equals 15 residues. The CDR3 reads CASSIGEYSNQPQHF. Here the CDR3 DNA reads TGTGCCAGCAGCATAGGAGAATATAGCAATCAGCCCCAGCATTTT. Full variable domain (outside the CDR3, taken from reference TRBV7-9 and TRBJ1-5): DTGVSQNPRHKITKRGQNVTFRCDPISEHNRLYWYRQTLGQGPEFLTYFQNEAQLEKSRLLSDRFSAERPKGSFSTLEIQRTEQGDSAMYLCASSIGEYSNQPQHFGDGTRLSIL.

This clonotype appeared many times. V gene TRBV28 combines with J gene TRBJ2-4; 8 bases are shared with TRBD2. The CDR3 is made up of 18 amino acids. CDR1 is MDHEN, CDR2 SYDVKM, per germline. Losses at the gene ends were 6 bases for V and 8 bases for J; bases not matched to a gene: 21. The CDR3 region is CASSLPPRTSSRVDIQYF. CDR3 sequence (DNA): TGTGCCAGCAGCTTACCCCCTCGGACTAGCTCGAGGGTCGACATTCAGTACTTC. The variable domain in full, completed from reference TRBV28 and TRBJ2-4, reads DVKVTQSSRYLVKRTGEKVFLECVQDMDHENMFWYRQDPGLGLRLIYFSYDVKMKEKGDIPEGYSVSREKKERFSLILESASTNQTSMYLCASSLPPRTSSRVDIQYFGAGTRLSVL.

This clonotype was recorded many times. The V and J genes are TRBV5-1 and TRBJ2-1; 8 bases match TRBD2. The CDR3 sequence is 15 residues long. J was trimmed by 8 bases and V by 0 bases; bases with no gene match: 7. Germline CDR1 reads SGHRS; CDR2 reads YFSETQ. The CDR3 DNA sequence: TGCGCCAGCAGCTTGGACGTTGCGGGAGGCCATGAGCAGTTCTTC. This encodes CASSLDVAGGHEQFF.

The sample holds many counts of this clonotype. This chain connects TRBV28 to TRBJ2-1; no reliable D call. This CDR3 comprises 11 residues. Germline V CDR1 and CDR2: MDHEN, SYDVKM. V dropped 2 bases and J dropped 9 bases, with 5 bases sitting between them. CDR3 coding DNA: TGTGCCAGCAGTTTAAATATTGAGCAGTTCTTC. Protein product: CASSLNIEQFF.

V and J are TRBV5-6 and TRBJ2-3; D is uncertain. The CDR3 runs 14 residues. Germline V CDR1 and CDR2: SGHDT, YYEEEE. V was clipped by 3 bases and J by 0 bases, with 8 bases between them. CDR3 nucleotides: TGTGCCAGCAGCTGGGTCAGGAGCACAGATACGCAGTATTTT. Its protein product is CASSWVRSTDTQYF. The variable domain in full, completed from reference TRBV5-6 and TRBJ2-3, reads DAGVTQSPTHLIKTRGQQVTLRCSPKSGHDTVSWYQQALGQGPQFIFQYYEEEERQRGNFPDRFSGHQFPNYSSELNVNALLLGDSALYLCASSWVRSTDTQYFGPGTRLTVL.

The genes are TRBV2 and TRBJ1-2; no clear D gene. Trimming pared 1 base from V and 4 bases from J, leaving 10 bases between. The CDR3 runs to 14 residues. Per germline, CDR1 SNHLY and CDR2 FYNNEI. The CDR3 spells CASSEVGNSYGYTF. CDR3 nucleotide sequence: TGTGCCAGCAGTGAAGTAGGCAACAGCTATGGCTACACCTTC.

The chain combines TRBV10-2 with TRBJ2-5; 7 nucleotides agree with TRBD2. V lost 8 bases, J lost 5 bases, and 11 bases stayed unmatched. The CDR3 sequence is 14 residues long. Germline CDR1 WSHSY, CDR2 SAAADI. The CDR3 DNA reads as TGCGCCAGCTCGGGGGGAGCCGTTTTGGAGACCCAGTACTTC. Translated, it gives CASSGGAVLETQYF.

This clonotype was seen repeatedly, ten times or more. The CDR3 spells CASSHEDRTDNYTDTQYF. As DNA, the CDR3 is TGTGCCAGCAGCCACGAAGATCGGACGGATAATTACACAGATACGCAGTATTTT. V and J are TRBV3-1 and TRBJ2-3; D not certain. Germline CDR1 and CDR2: LGHDT and YNNKEL (reference sequence). V was trimmed by 3 bases and J by 2 bases, leaving 21 bases between them. This CDR3 spans 18 amino acids.